The rows below give T cell receptor beta chains drawn from one sample of a study of blood T cells in healthy people across ages. TCRdb re-derived calls from the 5' RACE reads in MiXCR, one entry per CDR3 protein. The sample has 590,000 or so distinct CDR3 sequences; about 30% are singletons. The sequenced sample was blood. These TCRs come from a woman of 80 years or more in good health. The CDR3 runs from the conserved cysteine through the conserved F or W. The D gene is left open where the match is weak.

d_gene	v_gene	j_gene	CDR3aa
.	TRBV6-1	TRBJ2-5	CASSEAPSRGTQYF
TRBD1	TRBV7-9	TRBJ2-1	CASSLYKGAFYNEQFF
TRBD2	TRBV5-1	TRBJ2-1	CASSSNPGLAGGRRRLGVVEQFF
.	TRBV27	TRBJ1-2	CASSIRANYGYTF
.	TRBV15	TRBJ2-7	CATSRDYQDYEQYF
.	TRBV9	TRBJ1-1	CASSVDGRFITEAFF
TRBD2	TRBV20-1	TRBJ2-5	CSARAQLADTQETQYF
TRBD2	TRBV7-2	TRBJ2-3	CASSPQRLAGDTQYF
.	TRBV3-1	.	CASSHYNFRGDEQYF
TRBD2	TRBV30	TRBJ2-3	CAWSVGSGGRTDTQYF
.	TRBV10-3	TRBJ2-3	CAISTRAGDTQYF
TRBD1	TRBV4-1	TRBJ2-1	CASSREDREFYNEQFF
.	TRBV19	TRBJ1-5	CASSGQPYSNQPQHF
TRBD2	TRBV5-5	.	CASSLGRRLAGEGETQYF
TRBD2	TRBV5-1	TRBJ2-1	CASSLVRGGPNNEQFF
.	TRBV7-9	TRBJ1-2	CASRDTALWGYTF
TRBD2	TRBV20-1	TRBJ2-1	CSGVTSGSYNEQFF
.	TRBV4-3	TRBJ2-4	CASSQGFTNIQYF
.	TRBV28	TRBJ1-1	CASRLGILAFF
TRBD2	TRBV12-3/TRBV12-4	TRBJ2-1	CASGPSGGVSYNEQFF
TRBD1	TRBV4-2	TRBJ1-1	CASSRGGTGGSSSEAFF
.	TRBV28	TRBJ2-7	CASRRNRKGEQYF
TRBD1	TRBV10-3	TRBJ1-5	CATAGRQGANQPQHF
.	TRBV7-2	TRBJ2-1	CASSSGRFNEQFF
.	TRBV7-2	.	CASGPPGMWGETQYF
.	TRBV7-2	TRBJ1-2	CASTERRGDGYTF
.	TRBV6-1	TRBJ2-4	CASRSPNGGSKNIQYF
.	TRBV20-1	TRBJ1-1	CSAPKDGTEAFF
TRBD1	TRBV28	TRBJ1-2	CATRQGLGYTF
TRBD2	TRBV20-1	TRBJ2-3	CSARPIAGGSIVGQYF
.	TRBV30	TRBJ2-7	CAWKLYYEQYF
.	TRBV13	TRBJ2-1	CASSSLFIRTVPYNEQFF
.	TRBV28	TRBJ1-5	CASRIQGRSNQPQHF
.	TRBV7-2	TRBJ2-3	CASSPLTGRLSTDTQYF
.	TRBV5-1	TRBJ1-2	CASSFTKERGYTF
TRBD2	TRBV30	TRBJ2-1	CAWGGGNEQFF
.	TRBV11-3	TRBJ2-3	CASSPGGGVTDTQYF
.	TRBV30	TRBJ2-5	CAWGRHNQETQYF
.	TRBV7-2	TRBJ1-2	CASSPSDPNYGYTF
.	TRBV20-1	TRBJ2-7	CSAQRGSYERYF
.	TRBV6-1	TRBJ1-2	CASSDGPGVGYTF
.	TRBV7-2	TRBJ2-1	CASSLVGGTGEQFF
.	TRBV12-3/TRBV12-4	TRBJ2-4	CASSFRGGLDNEQYF
.	TRBV30	TRBJ2-1	CAWSPGYEQFF
TRBD2	TRBV7-8	TRBJ2-7	CASSPPSSGVAYEQYF